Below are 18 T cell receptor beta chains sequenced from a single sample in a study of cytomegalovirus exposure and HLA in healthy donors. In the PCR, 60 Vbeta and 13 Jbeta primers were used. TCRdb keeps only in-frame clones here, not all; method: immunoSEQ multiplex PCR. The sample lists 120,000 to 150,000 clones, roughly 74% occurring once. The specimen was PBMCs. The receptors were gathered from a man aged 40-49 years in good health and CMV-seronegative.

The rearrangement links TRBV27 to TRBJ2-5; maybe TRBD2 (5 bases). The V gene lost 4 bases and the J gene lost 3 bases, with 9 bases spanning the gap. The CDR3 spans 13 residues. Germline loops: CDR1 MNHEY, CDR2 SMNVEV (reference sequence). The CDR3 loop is CASSSLSEETQYF. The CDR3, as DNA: TGTGCCAGCAGTTCCCTTAGCGAAGAGACCCAGTACTTC.

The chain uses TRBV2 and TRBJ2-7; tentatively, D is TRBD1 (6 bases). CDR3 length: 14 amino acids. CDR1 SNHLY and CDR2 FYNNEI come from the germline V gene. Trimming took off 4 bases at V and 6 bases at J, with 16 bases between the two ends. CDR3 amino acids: CASSAQGRSSEQYF. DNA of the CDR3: TGTGCCAGCAGTGCCCAGGGGCGCAGTAGCGAGCAGTACTTC.

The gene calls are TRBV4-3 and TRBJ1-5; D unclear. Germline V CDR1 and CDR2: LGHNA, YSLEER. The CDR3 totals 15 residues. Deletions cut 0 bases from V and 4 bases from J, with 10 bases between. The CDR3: CASSQDKSGNQPQHF. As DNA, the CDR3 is TGCGCCAGCAGCCAAGATAAGAGCGGGAATCAGCCCCAGCATTTT.

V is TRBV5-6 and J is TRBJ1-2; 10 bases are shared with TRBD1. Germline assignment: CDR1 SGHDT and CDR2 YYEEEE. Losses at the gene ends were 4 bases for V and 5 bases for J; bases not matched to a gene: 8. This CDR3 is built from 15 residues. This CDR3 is CASSGPTGGAYGYTF. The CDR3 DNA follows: TGTGCCAGCAGCGGCCCGACAGGGGGCGCATATGGCTACACCTTC.

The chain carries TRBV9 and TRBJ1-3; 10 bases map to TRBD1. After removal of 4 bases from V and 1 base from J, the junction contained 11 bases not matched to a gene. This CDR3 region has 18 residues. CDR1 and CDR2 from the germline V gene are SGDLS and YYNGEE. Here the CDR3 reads CASSPRGWTGGSGNTIYF. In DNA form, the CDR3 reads TGTGCCAGCAGCCCCCGCGGGTGGACAGGGGGTTCTGGAAACACCATATATTTT.

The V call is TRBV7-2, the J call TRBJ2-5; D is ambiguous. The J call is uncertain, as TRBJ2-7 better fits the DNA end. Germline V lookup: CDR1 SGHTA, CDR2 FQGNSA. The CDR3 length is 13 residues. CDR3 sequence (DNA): TGTGCCAGCAGCTTAGCGGGCCTCTACGAGCAGTACTTC. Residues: CASSLAGLYEQYF.

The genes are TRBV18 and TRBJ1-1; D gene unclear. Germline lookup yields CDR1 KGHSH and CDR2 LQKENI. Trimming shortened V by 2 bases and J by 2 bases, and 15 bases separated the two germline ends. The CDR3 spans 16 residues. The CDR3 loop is CASSPLSGRQNTEAFF. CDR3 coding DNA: TGTGCCAGCTCACCATTGTCTGGGAGACAAAACACTGAAGCTTTCTTT.

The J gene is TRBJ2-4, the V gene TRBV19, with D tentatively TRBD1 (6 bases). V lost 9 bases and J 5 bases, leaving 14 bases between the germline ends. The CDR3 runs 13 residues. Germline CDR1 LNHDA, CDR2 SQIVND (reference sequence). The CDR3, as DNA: TGTGCCAGCATGGAGGCAGGGGAAAACATTCAGTACTTC. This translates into CASMEAGENIQYF.

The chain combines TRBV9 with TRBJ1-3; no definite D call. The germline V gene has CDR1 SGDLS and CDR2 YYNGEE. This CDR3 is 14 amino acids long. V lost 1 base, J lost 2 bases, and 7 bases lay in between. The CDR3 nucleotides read TGTGCCAGCAGCGTATCGAGGGCTGGAAACACCATATATTTT. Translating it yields CASSVSRAGNTIYF.

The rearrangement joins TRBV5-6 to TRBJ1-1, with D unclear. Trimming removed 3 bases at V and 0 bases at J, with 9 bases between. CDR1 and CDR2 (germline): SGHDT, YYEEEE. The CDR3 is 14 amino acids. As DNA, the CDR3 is TGTGCCAGCAGCTGGTGGAGGATGAACACTGAAGCTTTCTTT. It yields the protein CASSWWRMNTEAFF.

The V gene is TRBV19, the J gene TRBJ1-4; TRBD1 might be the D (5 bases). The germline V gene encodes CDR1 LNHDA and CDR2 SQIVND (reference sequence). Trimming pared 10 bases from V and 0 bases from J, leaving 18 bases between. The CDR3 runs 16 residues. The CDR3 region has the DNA TGTGCCACAAGTCGACGGACACCGGCAACTAATGAAAAACTGTTTTTT. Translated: CATSRRTPATNEKLFF.

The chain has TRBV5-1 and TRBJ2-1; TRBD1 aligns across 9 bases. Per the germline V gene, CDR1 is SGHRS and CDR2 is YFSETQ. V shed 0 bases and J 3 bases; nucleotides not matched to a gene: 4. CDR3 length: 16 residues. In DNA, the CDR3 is TGCGCCAGCAGCTTGGCCCCGACAGGGGGCTACAATGAGCAGTTCTTC. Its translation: CASSLAPTGGYNEQFF.

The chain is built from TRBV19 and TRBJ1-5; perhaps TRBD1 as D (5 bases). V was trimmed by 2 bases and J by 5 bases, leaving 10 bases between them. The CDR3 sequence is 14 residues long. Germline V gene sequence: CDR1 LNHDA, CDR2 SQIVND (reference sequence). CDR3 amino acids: CASSIQGSYQPQHF. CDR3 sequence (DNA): TGTGCCAGTAGTATACAGGGATCCTATCAGCCCCAGCATTTT.

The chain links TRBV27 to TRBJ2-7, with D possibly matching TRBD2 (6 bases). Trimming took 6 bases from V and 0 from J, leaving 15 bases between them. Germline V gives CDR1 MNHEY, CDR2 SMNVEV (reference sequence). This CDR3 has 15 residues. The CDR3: CASSLGGSSSYEQYF. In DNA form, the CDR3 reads TGTGCCAGCAGCCTGGGGGGTTCTAGCTCCTACGAGCAGTACTTC.

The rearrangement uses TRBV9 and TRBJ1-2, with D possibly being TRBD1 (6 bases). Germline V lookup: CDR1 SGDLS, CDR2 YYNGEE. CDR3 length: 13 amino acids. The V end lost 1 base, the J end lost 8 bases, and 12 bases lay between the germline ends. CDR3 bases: TGTGCCAGCAGCGTATTCGGGCAGGGGGGCTACACCTTC. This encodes CASSVFGQGGYTF.

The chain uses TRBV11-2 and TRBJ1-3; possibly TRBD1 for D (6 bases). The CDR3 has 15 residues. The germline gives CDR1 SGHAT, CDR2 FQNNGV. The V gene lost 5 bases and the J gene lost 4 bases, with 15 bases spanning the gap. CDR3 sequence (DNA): TGTGCCAGCAGCAGAACGTGGGGGCTAGGAAACACCATATATTTT. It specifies CASSRTWGLGNTIYF.

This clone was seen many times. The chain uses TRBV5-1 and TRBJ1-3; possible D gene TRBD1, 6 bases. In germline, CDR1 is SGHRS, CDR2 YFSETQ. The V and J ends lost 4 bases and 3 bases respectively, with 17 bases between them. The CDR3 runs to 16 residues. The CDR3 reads CASSPFPGRGGNTIYF. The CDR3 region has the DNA TGCGCCAGCAGCCCCTTCCCCGGCAGGGGTGGAAACACCATATATTTT.

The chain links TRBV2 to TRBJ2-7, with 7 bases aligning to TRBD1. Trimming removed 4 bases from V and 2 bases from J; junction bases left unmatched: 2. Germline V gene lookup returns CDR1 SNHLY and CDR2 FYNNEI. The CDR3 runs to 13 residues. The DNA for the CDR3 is TGTGCCAGCAGTGGGACAGGAACCTACGAGCAGTACTTC. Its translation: CASSGTGTYEQYF.